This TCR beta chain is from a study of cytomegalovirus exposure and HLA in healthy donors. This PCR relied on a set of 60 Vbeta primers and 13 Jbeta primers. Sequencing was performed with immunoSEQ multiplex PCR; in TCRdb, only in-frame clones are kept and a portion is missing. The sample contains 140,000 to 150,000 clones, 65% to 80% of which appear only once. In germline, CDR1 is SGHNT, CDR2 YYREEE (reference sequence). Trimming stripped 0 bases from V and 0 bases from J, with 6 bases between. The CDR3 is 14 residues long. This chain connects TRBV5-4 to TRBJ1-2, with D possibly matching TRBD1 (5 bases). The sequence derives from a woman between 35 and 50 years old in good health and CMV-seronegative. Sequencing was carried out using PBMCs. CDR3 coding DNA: TGTGCCAGCAGCTTGGCAGGGACTAACTATGGCTACACCTTC. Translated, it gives CASSLAGTNYGYTF. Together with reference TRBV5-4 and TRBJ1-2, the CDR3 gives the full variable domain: ETGVTQSPTHLIKTRGQQVTLRCSSQSGHNTVSWYQQALGQGPQFIFQYYREEENGRGNFPPRFSGLQFPNYSSELNVNALELDDSALYLCASSLAGTNYGYTFGSGTRLTVV.